The 14 T cell receptor beta chains below come from one sample, sequenced in a study of vaccination and CD4 T cells after COVID-19. As to treatment: roughly nine-day PBMC culture with coronavirus spike peptide pools or control peptides (ViraFEST assay). Cultured CD4+ T cell DNA underwent sequencing with the Oncomine TCR Beta short-read assay. Via MiXCR, TCRdb re-called the PCR reads, giving one row per CDR3 protein. The sample contains about 10,000 distinct CDR3 sequences, over 25% of which appear only once. The antigens of these receptors remain unknown. The starting material was CD4+ T cells from blood, cultured in vitro, obtained after SARS-CoV-2 vaccination. These receptors were collected from a human donor who had recovered from COVID-19.

The rearrangement joins TRBV4-3 to TRBJ2-2; no reliable D call. Trimming pared 1 base from V and 5 bases from J, leaving 20 bases between. The CDR3 totals 18 residues. In germline, CDR1 is LGHNA, CDR2 YSLEER. The DNA for the CDR3 is TGCGCCAGCAGCCAAGGCGGAACACCCATGGGGTTTACCGGGGAGCTGTTTTTT. Encoded protein: CASSQGGTPMGFTGELFF.

The J gene is TRBJ2-3, the V gene TRBV5-6; D is undetermined. CDR1 SGHDT and CDR2 YYEEEE come from the germline V gene. The CDR3 extends over 13 amino acids. Trimming cost V 0 bases and J 1 base, with 3 bases left between them. CDR3 residues: CASSLAGTDTQYF. The CDR3 coding sequence is TGTGCCAGCAGCTTGGCCGGCACAGATACGCAGTATTTT.

About this clonotype itself: A much larger clone lies a single base off, so this may be a read error. The chain employs TRBV7-2 and TRBJ2-4, with 9 bases identical to TRBD2. Germline CDR1 reads SGHTA; CDR2 reads FQGNSA. The length of the CDR3 is 12 residues. In DNA form, the CDR3 reads TGTGCCAGCGGCTTAGCCGGGACTAGCCAGTACTTC. Its translation is CASGLAGTSQYF.

V usage is TRBV6-2 or TRBV6-3 and J usage is TRBJ1-5; D is possibly TRBD1 (5 bases). The germline gives CDR1 MNHEY, CDR2 SVGEGT. Trimming removed 4 bases at V and 3 bases at J, with 10 bases between. The CDR3 consists of 14 residues. The CDR3 sequence: CASSFVRANQPQHF. The CDR3 region has the DNA TGTGCCAGCAGTTTCGTCAGGGCCAATCAGCCCCAGCATTTT.

This clonotype was observed a few times. The J gene is TRBJ2-1, the V gene TRBV20-1; D is undetermined. Deletions cut 5 bases from V and 0 bases from J, with 11 bases between. This CDR3 comprises 14 residues. Germline V gives CDR1 DFQATT, CDR2 SNEGSKA (reference sequence). CDR3 sequence reads: CSASRLSSYNEQFF. The DNA for the CDR3 is TGCAGTGCTTCCCGCCTGAGCTCCTACAATGAGCAGTTCTTC.

The chain joins TRBV19 to TRBJ2-3, with D unresolved. CDR1 is LNHDA, CDR2 SQIVND, per germline (reference sequence). The CDR3 is 17 amino acids. The germline V and J ends were trimmed by 3 bases and 4 bases, with 20 bases remaining between them. The CDR3 nucleotides read TGTGCCAGTAGTATGCGAGGCCGAGGACGCGGAGCAGATACGCAGTATTTT. This encodes CASSMRGRGRGADTQYF.

The chain is built from TRBV4-3 and TRBJ1-5; D not certain. The CDR3 has 14 amino acids. V lost 5 bases and J lost 3, with 11 bases in between. The germline V gene encodes CDR1 LGHNA and CDR2 YSLEER. This CDR3 is CASSVHTHNQPQHF. In DNA, the CDR3 is TGCGCCAGCAGCGTACATACCCACAATCAGCCCCAGCATTTT.

This chain connects TRBV19 to TRBJ2-5; D assignment may be TRBD1 or TRBD2 (5 bases each). In germline, CDR1 is LNHDA, CDR2 SQIVND (reference sequence). CDR3 size: 15 residues. The V and J ends lost 10 bases and 1 base respectively, with 19 bases between them. CDR3 sequence reads: CATQLGAGTQETQYF. In DNA, the CDR3 is TGTGCCACCCAACTCGGGGCAGGGACCCAAGAGACCCAGTACTTC. Using reference TRBV19 and TRBJ2-5 for the parts outside the CDR3, the full variable domain is DGGITQSPKYLFRKEGQNVTLSCEQNLNHDAMYWYRQDPGQGLRLIYYSQIVNDFQKGDIAEGYSVSREKKESFPLTVTSAQKNPTAFYLCATQLGAGTQETQYFGPGTRLLVL.

J is TRBJ1-1 and V is TRBV7-2; D ambiguous. The CDR3 loop spans 13 amino acids. CDR1 and CDR2 from the germline V gene are SGHTA and FQGNSA. V lost 4 bases to trimming and J lost 0 bases, with 6 bases between them. The CDR3 here is CASSSAVNTEAFF. The CDR3 DNA follows: TGTGCCAGCAGCTCCGCAGTGAACACTGAAGCTTTCTTT.

J is TRBJ1-3 and V is TRBV4-1; D remains unclear. Germline V gene lookup returns CDR1 MGHRA and CDR2 YSYEKL. Trimming removed 3 bases from V and 0 bases from J, with 15 bases in between. The CDR3 has 17 amino acids. In nucleotides, the CDR3 is TGCGCCAGCAGCCACGGTTTAGGAATACTCTCTGGAAACACCATATATTTT. It translates to CASSHGLGILSGNTIYF.

This clonotype was found a few times. The chain employs TRBV20-1 and TRBJ2-7, with TRBD1 as a possible D gene (5 bases). CDR3 length equals 11 residues. The ends were cut back, 3 bases at V and 7 bases at J, with 10 bases in the middle. From germline, CDR1 is DFQATT and CDR2 SNEGSKA (reference sequence). This CDR3 is CSASQGREQYF. The CDR3 bases are TGCAGTGCTAGCCAGGGTAGGGAGCAGTACTTC.

This chain links TRBV5-4 with TRBJ1-1, with D unclear. Germline V CDR1 and CDR2: SGHNT, YYREEE (reference sequence). CDR3 length equals 16 residues. Trimming left V 0 bases short and J 4 bases short, with 16 bases between. The CDR3 is CASSLGSMRGSTEAFF. CDR3 DNA: TGTGCCAGCAGCTTGGGGTCTATGAGAGGATCCACTGAAGCTTTCTTT. Complete variable domain (other parts from reference TRBV5-4 and TRBJ1-1): ETGVTQSPTHLIKTRGQQVTLRCSSQSGHNTVSWYQQALGQGPQFIFQYYREEENGRGNFPPRFSGLQFPNYSSELNVNALELDDSALYLCASSLGSMRGSTEAFFGQGTRLTVV.

The chain recombines TRBV27 with TRBJ2-7; D unclear. The V and J ends lost 2 bases and 5 bases respectively, with 4 bases between them. The length of the CDR3 is 11 residues. Germline CDR1 reads MNHEY; CDR2 reads SMNVEV (reference sequence). The DNA for the CDR3 is TGTGCCAGCAGTTTAAGCCACGAGCAGTACTTC. Protein sequence: CASSLSHEQYF.

The J gene is TRBJ2-4, the V gene TRBV19; D uncertain. CDR3 size: 18 residues. The ends were cut back, 6 bases at V and 0 bases at J, with 21 bases in the middle. Germline V CDR1 and CDR2: LNHDA, SQIVND (reference sequence). CDR3 sequence (DNA): TGTGCCAGTAGGAGAAATCCCGGTAGTAACTTAGCCAAAAACATTCAGTACTTC. Residues: CASRRNPGSNLAKNIQYF.